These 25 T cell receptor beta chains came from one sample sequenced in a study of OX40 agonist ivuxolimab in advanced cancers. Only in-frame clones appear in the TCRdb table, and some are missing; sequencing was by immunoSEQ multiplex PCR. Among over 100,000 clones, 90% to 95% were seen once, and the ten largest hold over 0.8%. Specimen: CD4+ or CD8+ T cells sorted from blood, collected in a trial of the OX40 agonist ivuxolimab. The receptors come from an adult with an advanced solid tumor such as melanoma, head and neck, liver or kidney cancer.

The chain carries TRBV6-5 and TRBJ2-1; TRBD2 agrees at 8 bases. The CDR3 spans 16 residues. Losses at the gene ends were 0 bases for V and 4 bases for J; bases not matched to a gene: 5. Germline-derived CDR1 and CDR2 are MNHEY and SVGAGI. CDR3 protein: CASSYSKLAVYNEQFF. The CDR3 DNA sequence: TGTGCCAGCAGTTACTCGAAACTAGCGGTTTACAATGAGCAGTTCTTC.

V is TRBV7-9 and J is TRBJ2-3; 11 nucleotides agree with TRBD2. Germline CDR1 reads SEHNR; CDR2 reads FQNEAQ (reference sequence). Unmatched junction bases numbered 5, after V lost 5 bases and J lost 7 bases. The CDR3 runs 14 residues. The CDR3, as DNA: TGTGCCAGCAGCCCCGGGACTAGCGGTCATACGCAGTATTTT. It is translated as CASSPGTSGHTQYF.

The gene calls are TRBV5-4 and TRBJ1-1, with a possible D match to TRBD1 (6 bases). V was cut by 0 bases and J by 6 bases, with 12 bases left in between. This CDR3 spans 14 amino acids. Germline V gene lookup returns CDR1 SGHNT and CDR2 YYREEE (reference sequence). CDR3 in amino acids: CASSLARGHPEAFF. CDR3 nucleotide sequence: TGTGCCAGCAGCTTGGCCCGGGGGCACCCTGAAGCTTTCTTT.

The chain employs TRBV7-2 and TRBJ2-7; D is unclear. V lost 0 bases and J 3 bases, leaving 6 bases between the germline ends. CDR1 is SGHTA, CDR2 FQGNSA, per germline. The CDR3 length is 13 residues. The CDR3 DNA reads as TGTGCCAGCAGCTTAGCTTTAAACTACGAGCAGTACTTC. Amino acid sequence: CASSLALNYEQYF.

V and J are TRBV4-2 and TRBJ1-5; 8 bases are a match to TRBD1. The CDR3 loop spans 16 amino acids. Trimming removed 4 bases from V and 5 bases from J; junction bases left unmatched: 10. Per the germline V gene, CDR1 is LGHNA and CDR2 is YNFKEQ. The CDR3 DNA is TGTGCCAGCAGCCCCCGTCCGGACAGGGCCCATCAGCCCCAGCATTTT. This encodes CASSPRPDRAHQPQHF.

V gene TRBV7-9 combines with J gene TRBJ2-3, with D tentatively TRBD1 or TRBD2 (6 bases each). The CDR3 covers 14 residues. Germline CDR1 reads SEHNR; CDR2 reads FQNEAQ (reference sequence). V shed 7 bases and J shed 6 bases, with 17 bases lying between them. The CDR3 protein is CASNQGGPWDTQYF. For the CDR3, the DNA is TGTGCCAGCAACCAAGGGGGGCCTTGGGATACGCAGTATTTT. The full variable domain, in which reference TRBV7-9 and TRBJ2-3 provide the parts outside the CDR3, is DTGVSQNPRHKITKRGQNVTFRCDPISEHNRLYWYRQTLGQGPEFLTYFQNEAQLEKSRLLSDRFSAERPKGSFSTLEIQRTEQGDSAMYLCASNQGGPWDTQYFGPGTRLTVL.

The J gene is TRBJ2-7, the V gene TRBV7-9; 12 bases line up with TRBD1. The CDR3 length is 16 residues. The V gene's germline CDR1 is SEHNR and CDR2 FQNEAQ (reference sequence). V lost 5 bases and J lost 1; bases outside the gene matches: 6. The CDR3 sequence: CASSPGQGANSYEQYF. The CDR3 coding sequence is TGTGCCAGCAGCCCGGGACAGGGGGCGAATTCCTACGAGCAGTACTTC.

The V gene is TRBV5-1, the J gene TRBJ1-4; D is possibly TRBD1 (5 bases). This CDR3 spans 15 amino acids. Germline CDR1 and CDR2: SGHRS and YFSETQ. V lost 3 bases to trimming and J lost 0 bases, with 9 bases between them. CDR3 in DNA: TGCGCCAGCAGCTATGGGACGGCAACTAATGAAAAACTGTTTTTT. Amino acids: CASSYGTATNEKLFF.

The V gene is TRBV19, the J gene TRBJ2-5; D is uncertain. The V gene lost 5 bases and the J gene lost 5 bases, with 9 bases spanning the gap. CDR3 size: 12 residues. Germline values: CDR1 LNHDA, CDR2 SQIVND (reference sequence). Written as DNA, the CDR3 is TGTGCCAGTAGTGTCTCGTGGGAGACCCAGTACTTC. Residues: CASSVSWETQYF.

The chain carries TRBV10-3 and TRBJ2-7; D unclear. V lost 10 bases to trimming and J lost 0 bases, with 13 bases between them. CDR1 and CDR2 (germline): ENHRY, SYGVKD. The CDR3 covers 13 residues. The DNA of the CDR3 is TGTGCCAGCTCTGATAGGAGCTCCTACGAGCAGTACTTC. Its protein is CASSDRSSYEQYF.

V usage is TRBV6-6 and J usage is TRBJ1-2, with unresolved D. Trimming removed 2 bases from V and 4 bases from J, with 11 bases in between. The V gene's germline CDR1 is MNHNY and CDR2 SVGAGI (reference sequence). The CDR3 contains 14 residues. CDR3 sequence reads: CASSYTMAAYGYTF. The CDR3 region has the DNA TGTGCCAGCAGTTACACGATGGCAGCCTATGGCTACACCTTC.

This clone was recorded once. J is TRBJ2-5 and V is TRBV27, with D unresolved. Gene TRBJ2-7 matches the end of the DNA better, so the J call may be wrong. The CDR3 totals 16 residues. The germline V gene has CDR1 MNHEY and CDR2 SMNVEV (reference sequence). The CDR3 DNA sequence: TGTGCCAGCAGTTTAATGCTGCCTCTGAGCTCCTACGAGCAGTACTTC. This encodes CASSLMLPLSSYEQYF.

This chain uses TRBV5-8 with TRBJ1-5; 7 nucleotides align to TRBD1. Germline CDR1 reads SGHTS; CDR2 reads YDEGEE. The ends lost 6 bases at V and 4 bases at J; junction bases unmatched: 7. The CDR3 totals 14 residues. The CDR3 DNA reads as TGTGCCAGCATCCCGACAGGGCGTAATCAGCCCCAGCATTTT. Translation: CASIPTGRNQPQHF.

The chain's CDR3 is CASSRGGDSYNEQFF. CDR3 DNA: TGTGCCAGCAGTCGGGGGGGGGACTCCTACAATGAGCAGTTCTTC. The V and J genes are TRBV6-6 and TRBJ2-1; 8 bases align to TRBD2. The V and J ends lost 5 bases and 0 bases, in that order; junction bases with no gene match: 3. The CDR3 length is 15 residues. CDR1 MNHNY and CDR2 SVGAGI come from the germline V gene (reference sequence).

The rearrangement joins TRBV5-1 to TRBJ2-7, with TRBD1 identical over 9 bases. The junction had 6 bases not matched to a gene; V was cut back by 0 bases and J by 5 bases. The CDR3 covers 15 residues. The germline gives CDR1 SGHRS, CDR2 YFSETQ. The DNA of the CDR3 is TGCGCCAGCAGCTTGGCCGGTGGGACAGGGAACGAGCAGTACTTC. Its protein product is CASSLAGGTGNEQYF.

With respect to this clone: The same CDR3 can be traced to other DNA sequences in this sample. CDR3 DNA: TGCAGCGTTCGGGGGGGGCAGGGTGGAGAGACCCAGTACTTC. Its translation: CSVRGGQGGETQYF. The chain joins TRBV29-1 to TRBJ2-5, with 8 bases that match TRBD2. The J segment lost 4 bases and the V segment lost 5 bases, leaving 9 bases of the junction unmatched. The CDR3 spans 14 residues. From germline, CDR1 is SQVTM and CDR2 ANQGSEA.

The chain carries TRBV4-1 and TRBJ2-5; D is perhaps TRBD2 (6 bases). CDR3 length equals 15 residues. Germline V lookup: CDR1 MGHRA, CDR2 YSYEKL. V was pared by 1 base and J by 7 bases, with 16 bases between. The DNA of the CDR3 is TGCGCCAGCAGCCAAGTTGGGGACTGGGGTGTGACCCAGTACTTC. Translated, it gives CASSQVGDWGVTQYF.

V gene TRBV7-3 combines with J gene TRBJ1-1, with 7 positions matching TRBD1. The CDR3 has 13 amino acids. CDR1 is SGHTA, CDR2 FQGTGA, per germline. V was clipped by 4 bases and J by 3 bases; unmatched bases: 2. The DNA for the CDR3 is TGTGCCAGCAGCTCAGGACAGGACACTGAAGCTTTCTTT. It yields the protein CASSSGQDTEAFF.

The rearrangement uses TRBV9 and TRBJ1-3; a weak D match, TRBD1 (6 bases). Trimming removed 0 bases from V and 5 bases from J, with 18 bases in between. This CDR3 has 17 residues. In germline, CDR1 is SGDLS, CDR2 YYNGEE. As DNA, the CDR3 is TGTGCCAGCAGCGTAGAACAGGGAAAAACCCCCAGAAACACCATATATTTT. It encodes CASSVEQGKTPRNTIYF.

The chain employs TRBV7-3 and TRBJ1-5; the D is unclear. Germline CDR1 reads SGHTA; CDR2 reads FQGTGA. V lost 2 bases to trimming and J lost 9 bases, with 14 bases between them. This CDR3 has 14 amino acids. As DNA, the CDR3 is TGTGCCAGCAGCTTACCGGGGTTGGATTCGCCCCAGCATTTT. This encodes CASSLPGLDSPQHF.

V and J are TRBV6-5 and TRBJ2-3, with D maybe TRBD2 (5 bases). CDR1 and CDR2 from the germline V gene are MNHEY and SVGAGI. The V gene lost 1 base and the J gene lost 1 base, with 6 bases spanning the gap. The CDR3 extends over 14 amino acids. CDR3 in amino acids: CASSYYSGTDTQYF. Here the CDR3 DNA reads TGTGCCAGCAGTTACTATAGCGGCACAGATACGCAGTATTTT.

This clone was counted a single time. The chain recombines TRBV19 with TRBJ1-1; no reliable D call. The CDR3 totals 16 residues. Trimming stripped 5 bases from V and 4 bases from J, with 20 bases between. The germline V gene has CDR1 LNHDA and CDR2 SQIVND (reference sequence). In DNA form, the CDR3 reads TGTGCCAGTAGTCCAGTGGCGGGGTTTAGGGCCACTGAAGCTTTCTTT. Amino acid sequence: CASSPVAGFRATEAFF.

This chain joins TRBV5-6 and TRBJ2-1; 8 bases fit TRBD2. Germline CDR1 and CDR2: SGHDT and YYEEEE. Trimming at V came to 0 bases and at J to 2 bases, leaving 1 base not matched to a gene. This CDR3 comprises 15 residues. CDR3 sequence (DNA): TGTGCCAGCAGCTTGGTAGCGGGGACCTACAATGAGCAGTTCTTC. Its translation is CASSLVAGTYNEQFF. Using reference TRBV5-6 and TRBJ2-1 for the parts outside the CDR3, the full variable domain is DAGVTQSPTHLIKTRGQQVTLRCSPKSGHDTVSWYQQALGQGPQFIFQYYEEEERQRGNFPDRFSGHQFPNYSSELNVNALLLGDSALYLCASSLVAGTYNEQFFGPGTRLTVL.

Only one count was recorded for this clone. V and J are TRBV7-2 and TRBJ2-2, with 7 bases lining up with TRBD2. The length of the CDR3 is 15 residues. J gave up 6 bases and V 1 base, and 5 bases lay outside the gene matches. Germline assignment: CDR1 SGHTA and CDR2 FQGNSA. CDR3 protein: CASSLGLALPGELFF. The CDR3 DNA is TGTGCCAGCAGCTTAGGACTAGCATTGCCCGGGGAGCTGTTTTTT.

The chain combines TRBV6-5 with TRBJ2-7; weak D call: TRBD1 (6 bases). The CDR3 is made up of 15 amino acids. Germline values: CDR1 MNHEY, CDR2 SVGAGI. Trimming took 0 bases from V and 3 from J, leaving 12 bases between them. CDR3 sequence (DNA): TGTGCCAGCAGTTACTCCCTGGGGGCGGGCTACGAGCAGTACTTC. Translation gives CASSYSLGAGYEQYF.